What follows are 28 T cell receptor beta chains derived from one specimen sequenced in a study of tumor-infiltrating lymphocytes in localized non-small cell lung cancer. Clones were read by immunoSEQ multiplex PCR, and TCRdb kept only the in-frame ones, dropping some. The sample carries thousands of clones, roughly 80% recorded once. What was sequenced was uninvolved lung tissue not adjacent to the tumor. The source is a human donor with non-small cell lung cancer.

CDR3 DNA: TGCGCCAGCAGCCCCGGACAGGACCGCGAGCCCCAGCATTTT. This sequence encodes CASSPGQDREPQHF. The chain uses TRBV5-1 and TRBJ1-5; 7 bases line up with TRBD1. The CDR3 length is 14 residues. V shed 4 bases and J 8 bases; nucleotides not matched to a gene: 9. Germline lookup yields CDR1 SGHRS and CDR2 YFSETQ.

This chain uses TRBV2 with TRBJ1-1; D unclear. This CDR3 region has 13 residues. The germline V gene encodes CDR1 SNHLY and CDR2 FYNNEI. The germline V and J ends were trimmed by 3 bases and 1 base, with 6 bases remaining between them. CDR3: CASSEVENTEAFF. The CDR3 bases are TGTGCCAGCAGTGAGGTAGAGAACACTGAAGCTTTCTTT.

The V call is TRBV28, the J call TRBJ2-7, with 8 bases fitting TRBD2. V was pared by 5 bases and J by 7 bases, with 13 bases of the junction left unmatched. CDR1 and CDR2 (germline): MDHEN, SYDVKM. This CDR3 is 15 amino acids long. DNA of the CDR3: TGTGCCAGCAGTAGCGGGAGCCTCACGGCTAGTGAGCAGTACTTC. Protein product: CASSSGSLTASEQYF.

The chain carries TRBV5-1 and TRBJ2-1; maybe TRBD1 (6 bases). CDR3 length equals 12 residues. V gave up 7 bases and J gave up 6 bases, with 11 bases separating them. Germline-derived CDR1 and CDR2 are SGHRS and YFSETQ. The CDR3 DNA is TGCGCCAGCGGCCGAGGGGGCAATGAGCAGTTCTTC. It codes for CASGRGGNEQFF.

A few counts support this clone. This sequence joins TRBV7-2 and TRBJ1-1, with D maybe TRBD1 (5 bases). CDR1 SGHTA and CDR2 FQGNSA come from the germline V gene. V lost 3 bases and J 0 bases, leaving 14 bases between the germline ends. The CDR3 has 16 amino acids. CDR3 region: CASSFSGFGMNTEAFF. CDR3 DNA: TGTGCCAGCAGCTTCTCAGGGTTTGGGATGAACACTGAAGCTTTCTTT.

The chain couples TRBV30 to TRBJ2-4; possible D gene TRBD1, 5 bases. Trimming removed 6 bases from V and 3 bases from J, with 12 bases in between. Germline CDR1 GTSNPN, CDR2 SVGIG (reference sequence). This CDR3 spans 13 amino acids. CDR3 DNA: TGTGCCTGCCTGGGGCCGGACAAAAACATTCAGTACTTC. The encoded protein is CACLGPDKNIQYF.

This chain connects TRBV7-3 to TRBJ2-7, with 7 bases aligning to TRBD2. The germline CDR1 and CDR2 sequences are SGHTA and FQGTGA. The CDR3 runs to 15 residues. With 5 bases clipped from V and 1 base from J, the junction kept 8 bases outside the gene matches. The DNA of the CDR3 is TGTGCCAGCAGCCCCGGGCGGGAGTGGTCCTACGAGCAGTACTTC. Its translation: CASSPGREWSYEQYF.

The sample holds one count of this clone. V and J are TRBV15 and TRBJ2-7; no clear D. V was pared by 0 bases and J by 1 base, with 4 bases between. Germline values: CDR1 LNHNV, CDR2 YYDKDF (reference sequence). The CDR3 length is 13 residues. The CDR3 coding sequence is TGTGCCACCAGCAGAGACATATCCTACGAGCAGTACTTC. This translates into CATSRDISYEQYF. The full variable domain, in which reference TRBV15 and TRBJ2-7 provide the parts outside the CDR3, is DAMVIQNPRYQVTQFGKPVTLSCSQTLNHNVMYWYQQKSSQAPKLLFHYYDKDFNNEADTPDNFQSRRPNTSFCFLDIRSPGLGDTAMYLCATSRDISYEQYFGPGTRLTVT.

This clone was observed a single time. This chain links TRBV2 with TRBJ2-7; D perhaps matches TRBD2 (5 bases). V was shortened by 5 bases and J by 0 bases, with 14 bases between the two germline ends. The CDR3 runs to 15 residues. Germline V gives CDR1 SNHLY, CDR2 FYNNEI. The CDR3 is CASSPRGPNSYEQYF. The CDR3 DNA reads TGTGCCAGCAGTCCACGGGGTCCCAACTCCTACGAGCAGTACTTC. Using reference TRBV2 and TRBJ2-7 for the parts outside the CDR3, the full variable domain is EPEVTQTPSHQVTQMGQEVILRCVPISNHLYFYWYRQILGQKVEFLVSFYNNEISEKSEIFDDQFSVERPDGSNFTLKIRSTKLEDSAMYFCASSPRGPNSYEQYFGPGTRLTVT.

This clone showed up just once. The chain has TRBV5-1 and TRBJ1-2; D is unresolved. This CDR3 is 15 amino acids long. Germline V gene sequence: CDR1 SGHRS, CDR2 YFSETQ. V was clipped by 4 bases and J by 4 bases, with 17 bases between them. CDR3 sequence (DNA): TGCGCCAGCAGCCCCGCGGGCAGAACGGGCTATGGCTACACCTTC. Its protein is CASSPAGRTGYGYTF. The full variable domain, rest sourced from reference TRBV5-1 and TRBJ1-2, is KAGVTQTPRYLIKTRGQQVTLSCSPISGHRSVSWYQQTPGQGLQFLFEYFSETQRNKGNFPGRFSGRQFSNSRSEMNVSTLELGDSALYLCASSPAGRTGYGYTFGSGTRLTVV.

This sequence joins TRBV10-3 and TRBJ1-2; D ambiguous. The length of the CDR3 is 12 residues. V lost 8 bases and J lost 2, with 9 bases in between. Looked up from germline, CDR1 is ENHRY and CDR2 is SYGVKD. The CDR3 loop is CAIENPNYGYTF. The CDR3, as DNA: TGTGCCATCGAAAACCCGAACTATGGCTACACCTTC.

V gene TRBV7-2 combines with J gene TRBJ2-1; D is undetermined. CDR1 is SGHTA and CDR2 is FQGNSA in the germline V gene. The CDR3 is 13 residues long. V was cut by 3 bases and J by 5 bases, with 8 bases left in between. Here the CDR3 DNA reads TGTGCCAGCAGCTTCGCTACGGACAATGAGCAGTTCTTC. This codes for CASSFATDNEQFF. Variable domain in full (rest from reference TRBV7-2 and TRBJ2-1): GAGVSQSPSNKVTEKGKDVELRCDPISGHTALYWYRQSLGQGLEFLIYFQGNSAPDKSGLPSDRFSAERTGGSVSTLTIQRTQQEDSAVYLCASSFATDNEQFFGPGTRLTVL.

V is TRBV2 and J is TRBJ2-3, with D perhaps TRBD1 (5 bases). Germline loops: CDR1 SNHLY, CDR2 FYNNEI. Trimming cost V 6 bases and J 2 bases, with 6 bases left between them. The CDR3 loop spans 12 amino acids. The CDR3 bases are TGTGCCAGCAGGACAGCCACAGATACGCAGTATTTT. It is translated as CASRTATDTQYF.

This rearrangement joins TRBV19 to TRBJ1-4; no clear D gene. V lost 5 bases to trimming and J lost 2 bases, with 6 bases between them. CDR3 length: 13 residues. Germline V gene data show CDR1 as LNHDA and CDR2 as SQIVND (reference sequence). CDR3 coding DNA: TGTGCCAGTAGTCGGGTCACTAATGAAAAACTGTTTTTT. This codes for CASSRVTNEKLFF.

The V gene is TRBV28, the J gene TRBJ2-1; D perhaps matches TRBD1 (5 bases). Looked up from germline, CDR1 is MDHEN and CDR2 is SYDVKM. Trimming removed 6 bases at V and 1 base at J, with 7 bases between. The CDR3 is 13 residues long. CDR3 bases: TGTGCCAGCAGCCCAGGGTCCTACAATGAGCAGTTCTTC. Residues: CASSPGSYNEQFF.

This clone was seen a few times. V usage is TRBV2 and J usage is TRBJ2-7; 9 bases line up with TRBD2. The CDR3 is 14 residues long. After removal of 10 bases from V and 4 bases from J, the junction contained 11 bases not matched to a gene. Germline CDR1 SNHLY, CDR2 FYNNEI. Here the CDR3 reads CATNSGSLAYEQYF. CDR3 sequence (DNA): TGTGCCACCAATAGCGGGAGTCTCGCATACGAGCAGTACTTC.

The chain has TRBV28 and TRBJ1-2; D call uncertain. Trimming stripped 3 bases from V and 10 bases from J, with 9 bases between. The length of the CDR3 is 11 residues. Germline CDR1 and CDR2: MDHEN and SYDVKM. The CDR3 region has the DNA TGTGCCAGCAGTTTCAATAGGGTCTACACCTTC. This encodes CASSFNRVYTF.

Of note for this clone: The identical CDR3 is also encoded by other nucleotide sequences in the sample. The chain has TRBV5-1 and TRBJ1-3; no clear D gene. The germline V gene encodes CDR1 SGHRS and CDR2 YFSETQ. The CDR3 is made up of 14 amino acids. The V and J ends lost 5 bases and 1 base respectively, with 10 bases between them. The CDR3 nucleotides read TGCGCCAGCAGTCCGGACTATTCTGGAAACACCATATATTTT. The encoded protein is CASSPDYSGNTIYF.

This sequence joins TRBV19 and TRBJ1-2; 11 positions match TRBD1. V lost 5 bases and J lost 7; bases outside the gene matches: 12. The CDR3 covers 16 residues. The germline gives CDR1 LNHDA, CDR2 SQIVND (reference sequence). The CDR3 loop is CASSGPPGQGASGYTF. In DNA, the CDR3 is TGTGCCAGTAGTGGACCACCAGGACAGGGGGCATCTGGCTACACCTTC. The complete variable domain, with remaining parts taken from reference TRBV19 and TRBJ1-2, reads DGGITQSPKYLFRKEGQNVTLSCEQNLNHDAMYWYRQDPGQGLRLIYYSQIVNDFQKGDIAEGYSVSREKKESFPLTVTSAQKNPTAFYLCASSGPPGQGASGYTFGSGTRLTVV.

CDR3 sequence (DNA): TGTGCCAGTAGTATGGGCAGGGGGTATGTCAAAAACATTCAGTACTTC. Its translation is CASSMGRGYVKNIQYF. The chain uses TRBV19 and TRBJ2-4; 7 bases fit TRBD1. Per germline, CDR1 LNHDA and CDR2 SQIVND (reference sequence). The CDR3 totals 16 residues. J lost 3 bases, V lost 3 bases, and 8 bases had no gene match.

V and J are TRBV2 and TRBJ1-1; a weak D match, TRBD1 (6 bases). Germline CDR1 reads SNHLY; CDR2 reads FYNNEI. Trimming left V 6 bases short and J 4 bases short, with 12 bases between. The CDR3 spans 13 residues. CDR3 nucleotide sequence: TGTGCCAGCAGCCAGGGGTCTGGCACTGAAGCTTTCTTT. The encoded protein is CASSQGSGTEAFF.

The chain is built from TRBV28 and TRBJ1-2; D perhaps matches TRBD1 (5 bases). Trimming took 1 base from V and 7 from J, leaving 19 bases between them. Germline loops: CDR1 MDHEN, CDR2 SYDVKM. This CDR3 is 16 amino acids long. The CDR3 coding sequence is TGTGCCAGCAGTTTATACCTTCGAGGGGAAGTACGTGGCTACACCTTC. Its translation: CASSLYLRGEVRGYTF.

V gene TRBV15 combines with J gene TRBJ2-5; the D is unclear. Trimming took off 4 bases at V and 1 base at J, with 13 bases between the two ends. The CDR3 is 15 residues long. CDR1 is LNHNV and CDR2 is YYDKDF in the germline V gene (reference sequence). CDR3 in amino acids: CATSTDWAGQETQYF. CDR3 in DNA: TGTGCCACCAGCACAGATTGGGCAGGCCAAGAGACCCAGTACTTC.

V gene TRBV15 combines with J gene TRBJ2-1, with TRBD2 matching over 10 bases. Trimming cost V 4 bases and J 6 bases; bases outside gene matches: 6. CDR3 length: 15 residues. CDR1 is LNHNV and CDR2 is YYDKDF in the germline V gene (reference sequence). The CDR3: CATSTLAGAPNEQFF. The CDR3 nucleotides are TGTGCCACCAGCACCCTAGCGGGGGCCCCCAATGAGCAGTTCTTC.

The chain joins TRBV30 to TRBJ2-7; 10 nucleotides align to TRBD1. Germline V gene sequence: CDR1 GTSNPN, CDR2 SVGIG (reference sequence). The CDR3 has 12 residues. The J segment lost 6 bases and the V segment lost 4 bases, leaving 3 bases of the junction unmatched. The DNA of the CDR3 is TGTGCCTGGACGGACAGGGGGACCGAGCAGTACTTC. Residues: CAWTDRGTEQYF.

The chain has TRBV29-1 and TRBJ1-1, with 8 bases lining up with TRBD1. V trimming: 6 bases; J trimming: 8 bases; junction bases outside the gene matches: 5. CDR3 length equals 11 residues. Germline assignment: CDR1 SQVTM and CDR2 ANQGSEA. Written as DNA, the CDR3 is TGCAGCGTCACAGGGGGGGAGGAAGCTTTCTTT. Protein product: CSVTGGEEAFF.

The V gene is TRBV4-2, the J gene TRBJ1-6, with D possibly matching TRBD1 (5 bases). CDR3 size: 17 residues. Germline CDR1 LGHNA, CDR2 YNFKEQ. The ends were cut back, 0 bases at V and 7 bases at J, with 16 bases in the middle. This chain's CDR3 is CASSQDGPIQANSPLHF. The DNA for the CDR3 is TGTGCCAGCAGCCAAGATGGGCCGATACAGGCAAATTCACCCCTCCACTTT.

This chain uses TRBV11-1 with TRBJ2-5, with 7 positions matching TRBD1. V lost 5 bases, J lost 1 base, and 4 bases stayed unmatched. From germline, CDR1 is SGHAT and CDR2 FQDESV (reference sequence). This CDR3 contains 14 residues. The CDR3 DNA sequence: TGTGCCAGCAGCAAAGGGACAGCCCAAGAGACCCAGTACTTC. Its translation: CASSKGTAQETQYF.